A selection of T cell receptor beta chains follows, all from one sample in a study of T-cell reconstitution after alpha-beta-depleted transplantation in children. Each CDR3 protein gets one entry after TCRdb re-called the PCR reads with MiXCR. Among about 470,000 distinct CDR3 sequences listed, 43% were seen once. Material: PBMCs, obtained before TCRalphabeta/CD19-depleted stem cell transplant. The receptors were sampled from a girl aged 2 to 9 with aplastic anemia, due to receive a stem cell transplant. Both conserved end residues are part of each CDR3. The D gene is left open where the match is weak. Size tells how often a clone was seen (once, few, many) or the class of an expanded clone, and some rows leave it out.

TRBV3-1	few	.	TRBJ2-3	TGTGCCAGCAGCCAAAGGGGGTTGGCTACGCAGTATTTT	CASSQRGLATQYF
TRBV9	few	.	TRBJ1-1	TGTGCCAGCGTAGAACTGGGGACTGAAGCTTTCTTT	CASVELGTEAFF
TRBV5-6	.	TRBD1	TRBJ2-5	TGTGCCAGCAGCCTCGGGACAGGGGGGAAAACCCAGTACTTC	CASSLGTGGKTQYF
TRBV19	many	TRBD2	TRBJ2-1	TGTGCCAGCACCGGGACTAGTCGTTCGGGTGAGCAGTTCTTC	CASTGTSRSGEQFF
TRBV10-3	.	TRBD1	TRBJ2-7	TGTGCCATCAGTCAACCGGGACAGGGAACCTACGAGCAGTACTTC	CAISQPGQGTYEQYF
TRBV15	many	.	TRBJ1-2	TGTGCCACCAGCAGAGATAAACGACTTGGGGGCTACACCTTC	CATSRDKRLGGYTF
TRBV18	.	TRBD2	TRBJ2-3	TGTGCCAGCTCCCCCGGGACTAGCGGGAGGTCAGATACGCAGTATTTT	CASSPGTSGRSDTQYF
TRBV5-1	few	.	TRBJ2-1	TGCGCCAGCAGTGGAAAGTCACCCACCTACAATGAGCAGTTCTTC	CASSGKSPTYNEQFF
TRBV20-1	.	.	TRBJ1-2	TGCAGTGCTTTATCAGGGGCCGGGGCTAACTATGGCTACACCTTC	CSALSGAGANYGYTF
TRBV10-3	few	TRBD1	TRBJ2-7	TGTGCCATCAGTGCTACCGGGACAGGGGGCGAGCAGTACTTC	CAISATGTGGEQYF
TRBV5-5	few	.	TRBJ1-5	TGTGCCAGCAGCTCGATAGGGGAATTCCATCAGCCCCAGCATTTT	CASSSIGEFHQPQHF
TRBV11-1	once	TRBD2	TRBJ2-3	TGTGCCAGCAGCTGGAGGTTGGCTAGCGGCGTCCCGGGAGATACGCAGTATTTT	CASSWRLASGVPGDTQYF
TRBV12-3/TRBV12-4	many	.	TRBJ1-2	TGTGCCAGCAAGGGCCACTCTAGACAGCCTCAACAGTTCTATGGCTACACCTTC	CASKGHSRQPQQFYGYTF
TRBV29-1	many	.	TRBJ2-2	TGCAGCGTTTGGGTACGGGGGAACACCGGGGAGCTGTTTTTT	CSVWVRGNTGELFF
TRBV14	many	.	TRBJ2-2	TGTGCCAGCAGCCAAGACCGCGGGGCGAACACCGGGGAGCTGTTTTTT	CASSQDRGANTGELFF
TRBV10-3	.	.	TRBJ2-2	TGTGCCATCAGAAAGGACGAGAACACCGGGGAGCTGTTTTTT	CAIRKDENTGELFF
TRBV7-9	many	.	TRBJ2-5	TGTGCCAGCAGCTTGGGCCAAGAGACCCAGTACTTC	CASSLGQETQYF
TRBV20-1	.	.	TRBJ2-1	TGCAGTGCTAGAGATTCGCGACTAGTCAATGAGCAGTTCTTC	CSARDSRLVNEQFF
TRBV12-3/TRBV12-4	many	.	TRBJ1-1	TGTGCCAGCAGTCTCATCAGGGGAACTGAAGCTTTCTTT	CASSLIRGTEAFF
TRBV29-1	.	.	TRBJ2-2	TGCAGCGTTGAAGATGTCCCCAGAGGGCCCGGGGAGCTGTTTTTT	CSVEDVPRGPGELFF
TRBV27	.	TRBD2	TRBJ2-3	TGTGCCAGCAGTTCCCGGGGCAGCGGGAAAAGGCATACGCAGTATTTT	CASSSRGSGKRHTQYF
TRBV28	few	TRBD2	TRBJ2-1	TGTGCCAGCGGACTAGCGGGAGGAGCGCAGTTCTTC	CASGLAGGAQFF
TRBV28	once	TRBD1	TRBJ2-3	TGTGCCAGCAGTTTACCGAAGGGGGCTTTCACAGATACGCAGTATTTT	CASSLPKGAFTDTQYF
TRBV20-1	.	.	TRBJ2-3	TGCAGTGCTCCGATAGCGGACACAGATACGCAGTATTTT	CSAPIADTDTQYF